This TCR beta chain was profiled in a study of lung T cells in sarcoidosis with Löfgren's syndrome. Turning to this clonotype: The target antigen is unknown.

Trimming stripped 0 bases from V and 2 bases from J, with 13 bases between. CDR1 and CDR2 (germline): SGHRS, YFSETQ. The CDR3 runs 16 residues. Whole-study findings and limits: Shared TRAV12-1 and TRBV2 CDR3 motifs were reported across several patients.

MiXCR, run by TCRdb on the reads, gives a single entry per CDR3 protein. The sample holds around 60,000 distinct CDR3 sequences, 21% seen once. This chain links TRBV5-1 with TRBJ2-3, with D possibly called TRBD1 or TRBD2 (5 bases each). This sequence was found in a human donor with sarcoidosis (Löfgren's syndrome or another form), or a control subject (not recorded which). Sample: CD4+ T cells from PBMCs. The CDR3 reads CASSLAGAANTDTQYF. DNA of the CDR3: TGCGCCAGCAGCTTGGCCGGGGCAGCAAACACAGATACGCAGTATTTT.